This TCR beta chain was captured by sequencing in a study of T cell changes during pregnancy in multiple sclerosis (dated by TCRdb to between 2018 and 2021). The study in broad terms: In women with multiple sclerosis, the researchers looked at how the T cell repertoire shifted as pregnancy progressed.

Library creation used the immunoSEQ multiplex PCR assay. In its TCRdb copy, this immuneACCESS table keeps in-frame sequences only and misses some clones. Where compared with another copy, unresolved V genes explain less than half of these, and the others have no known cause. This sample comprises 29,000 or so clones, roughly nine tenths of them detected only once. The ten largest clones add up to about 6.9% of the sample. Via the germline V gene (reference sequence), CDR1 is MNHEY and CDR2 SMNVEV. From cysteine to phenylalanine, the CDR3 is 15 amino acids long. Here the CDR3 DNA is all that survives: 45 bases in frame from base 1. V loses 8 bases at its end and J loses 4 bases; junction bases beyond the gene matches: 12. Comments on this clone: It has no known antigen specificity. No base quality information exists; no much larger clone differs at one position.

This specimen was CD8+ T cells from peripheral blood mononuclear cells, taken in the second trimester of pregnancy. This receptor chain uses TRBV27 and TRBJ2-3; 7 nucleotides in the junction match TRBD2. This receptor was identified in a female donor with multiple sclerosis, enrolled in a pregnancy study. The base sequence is TGTGCCAGCGGCCTCGTACGGGAGGTGGCAGATACGCAGTATTTT. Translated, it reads CASGLVREVADTQYF.